The clone carrying this T cell receptor beta chain was seen a handful of times. The sample belongs to a study of CD8 T cells in Susac syndrome. The authors reverse transcribed roughly 0.45 to 1 ug RNA with random hexamers. TCRdb analysed the immunoSEQ multiplex PCR reads with MiXCR anew, one entry per CDR3 protein. The sample gives under 250,000 distinct CDR3 sequences, about 94% of which show up once; 0.15% to 0.2% is in the top ten. V was pared by 0 bases and J by 5 bases, with 2 bases between. The CDR3 contains 11 residues. Germline V CDR1 and CDR2: DFQATT, SNEGSKA (reference sequence). The chain is built from TRBV20-1 and TRBJ2-1, with D uncertain. The clonotype comes from a human donor with Susac syndrome. Sequenced sample: CD4+ T cells from PBMCs. Written as DNA, the CDR3 is TGCAGTGCTAGAGAGGACAATGAGCAGTTCTTC. Amino acid sequence: CSAREDNEQFF.